This TCR beta chain originates from a study of CD8 T cells in ankylosing spondylitis. The V segment lost 2 bases and the J segment 3 bases; nucleotides outside the gene matches: 2. Germline V gives CDR1 SGHRS, CDR2 YFSETQ. The CDR3 runs to 15 residues. Each CDR3 protein gets one entry after TCRdb re-called the 5' RACE reads with MiXCR. The repertoire holds 200,000 to 250,000 distinct CDR3 sequences, under 12% seen once, with roughly a fifth in the top ten. Many counts were recorded for this clonotype. The target antigen is unknown. General study results and limits: As for the disease-linked clones, they showed a CD8+ phenotype and occurred at relatively low frequencies in peripheral blood.

Material for sequencing was blood, either unsorted or a sorted T cell fraction (not recorded which). The sequence was obtained from a male donor with ankylosing spondylitis or in good health (not recorded which). The gene calls are TRBV5-1 and TRBJ2-2, with 9 bases that match TRBD1. The CDR3 region is CASSLGTGYTGELFF. In DNA form, the CDR3 reads TGCGCCAGCAGCTTAGGGACAGGGTACACCGGGGAGCTGTTTTTT.